One and the same sample provided the 7 T cell receptor beta chains below, sequenced in a study of CD8 T cells in ankylosing spondylitis. One entry per CDR3 protein results from TCRdb running MiXCR on the 5' RACE reads. Of 200,000 to 250,000 distinct CDR3 sequences listed, roughly a tenth are singletons. What was sequenced was blood, either unsorted or a sorted T cell fraction (not recorded which). The source of these receptors is a male donor with ankylosing spondylitis or in good health (not recorded which).

The sample holds a few counts of this clonotype. The chain is built from TRBV13 and TRBJ2-7; 7 bases are shared with TRBD1. V lost 1 base and J lost 2; bases outside the gene matches: 8. The length of the CDR3 is 16 residues. Germline CDR1 is PRHDT and CDR2 is FYEKMQ (reference sequence). Here the CDR3 reads CASSLASNRGAYEQYF. The CDR3 DNA follows: TGTGCCAGCAGCTTAGCCTCCAACAGGGGAGCCTACGAGCAGTACTTC.

At least ten counts were recorded for this clonotype. The rearrangement links TRBV7-2 to TRBJ2-3; tentatively, D is TRBD2 (5 bases). The germline V and J ends were trimmed by 5 bases and 1 base, with 13 bases remaining between them. The CDR3 contains 15 residues. Germline assignment: CDR1 SGHTA and CDR2 FQGNSA. The CDR3 spells CASSPGSSGTDTQYF. Written as DNA, the CDR3 is TGTGCCAGCAGCCCGGGGAGTTCGGGCACAGATACGCAGTATTTT.

This clonotype was observed a handful of times. This chain joins TRBV20-1 and TRBJ2-2, with 10 bases lining up with TRBD2. The CDR3 extends over 13 amino acids. CDR1 is DFQATT and CDR2 is SNEGSKA in the germline V gene (reference sequence). In DNA form, the CDR3 reads TGCATCAGACCTAGCGGGAGCGCCGGGGAGCTGTTTTTT. This translates into CIRPSGSAGELFF.

This clonotype was counted only a few times. The chain has TRBV28 and TRBJ2-7; 9 positions agree with TRBD1. Germline V gene lookup returns CDR1 MDHEN and CDR2 SYDVKM. With 6 bases clipped from V and 3 bases from J, the junction kept 9 bases outside the gene matches. The CDR3 spans 15 residues. CDR3 DNA sequence: TGTGCCAGCAGAATCGCCGGGACAGGGTTCTACGAGCAGTACTTC. Translating it yields CASRIAGTGFYEQYF.

This clonotype showed up many times. V is TRBV10-3 and J is TRBJ2-1, with a tentative D call TRBD2 (6 bases). The CDR3 totals 17 residues. V dropped 3 bases and J dropped 2 bases, with 17 bases sitting between them. CDR1 is ENHRY, CDR2 SYGVKD, per germline. CDR3 amino acids: CAISDPTGGSAYNEQFF. The CDR3 DNA is TGTGCCATCAGTGACCCAACTGGGGGGTCGGCCTACAATGAGCAGTTCTTC.

The chain joins TRBV7-2 to TRBJ2-2, with D possibly matching TRBD2 (6 bases). The CDR3 loop spans 15 amino acids. V shed 1 base and J shed 2 bases, with 8 bases lying between them. Looked up from germline, CDR1 is SGHTA and CDR2 is FQGNSA. CDR3 loop: CASSLVGGNTGELFF. The CDR3 DNA reads as TGTGCCAGCAGCTTAGTGGGAGGCAACACCGGGGAGCTGTTTTTT. Drawing the rest from reference TRBV7-2 and TRBJ2-2, the complete variable domain is GAGVSQSPSNKVTEKGKDVELRCDPISGHTALYWYRQSLGQGLEFLIYFQGNSAPDKSGLPSDRFSAERTGGSVSTLTIQRTQQEDSAVYLCASSLVGGNTGELFFGEGSRLTVL.

This rearrangement joins TRBV7-8 to TRBJ2-2, with D possibly TRBD2 on 6 matching bases. CDR1 and CDR2 from the germline V gene are SGHVS and FQNEAQ. The CDR3 has 16 residues. V shed 6 bases and J shed 4 bases, with 18 bases lying between them. CDR3 DNA: TGTGCCAGCAGTACGAGCGGCGGGATCCCCACCGGGGAGCTGTTTTTT. Translation: CASSTSGGIPTGELFF.